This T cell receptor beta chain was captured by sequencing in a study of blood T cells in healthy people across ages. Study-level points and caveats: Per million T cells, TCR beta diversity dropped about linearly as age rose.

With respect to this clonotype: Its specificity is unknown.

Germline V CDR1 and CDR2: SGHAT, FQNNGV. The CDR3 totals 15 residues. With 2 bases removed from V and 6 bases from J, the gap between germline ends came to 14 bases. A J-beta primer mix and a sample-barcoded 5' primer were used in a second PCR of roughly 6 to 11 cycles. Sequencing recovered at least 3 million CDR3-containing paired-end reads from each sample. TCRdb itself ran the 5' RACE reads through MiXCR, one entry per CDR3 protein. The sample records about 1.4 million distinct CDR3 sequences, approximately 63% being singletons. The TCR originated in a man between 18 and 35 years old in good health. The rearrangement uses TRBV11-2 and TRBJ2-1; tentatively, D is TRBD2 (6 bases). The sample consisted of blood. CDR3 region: CASSLNVEGSNEQFF. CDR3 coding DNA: TGTGCCAGCAGCTTAAACGTGGAGGGTTCCAATGAGCAGTTCTTC. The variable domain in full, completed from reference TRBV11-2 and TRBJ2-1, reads EAGVAQSPRYKIIEKRQSVAFWCNPISGHATLYWYQQILGQGPKLLIQFQNNGVVDDSQLPKDRFSAERLKGVDSTLKIQPAKLEDSAVYLCASSLNVEGSNEQFFGPGTRLTVL.